Listed below are T cell receptor beta chains from one sample, sequenced in a study of T cells in tuberculosis. TCRdb's copy holds only in-frame clones and misses some; the assay was immunoSEQ multiplex PCR. The table lists approximately 31,000 clones, nearly 97% of them singletons. Sequenced input: PBMCs. The receptors derive from a donor between 10 and 29 years old with latent tuberculosis or without tuberculosis infection. Both conserved end residues are part of each CDR3. A D gene is named only where the DNA matches it firmly. Where a row states a size, it is once, few, many or the class of an expanded clone; other rows omit it.

>TRBJ1-2|-|TRBV10-1|-
CASSESQLLGGYTF
TGCGCCAGCAGTGAGTCCCAGTTGCTTGGTGGCTACACCTTC
>TRBJ2-2|-|TRBV7-3|once
CASSESGNTGELFF
TGTGCCAGCAGCGAGTCAGGGAACACCGGGGAGCTGTTTTTT
>TRBJ2-1|-|TRBV9|-
CASSVGSGLYNEQFF
TGTGCCAGCAGCGTAGGTAGCGGCCTTTACAATGAGCAGTTCTTC
>TRBJ1-4|TRBD1|TRBV7-2|-
CASSPGQGQGQLFF
TGTGCCAGCAGCCCCGGACAGGGGCAGGGGCAACTGTTTTTT
>TRBJ2-1|-|TRBV11-2|-
CASSLDRQLNEQFF
TGTGCCAGCAGCTTAGATCGACAGCTTAATGAGCAGTTCTTC
>TRBJ2-7|-|TRBV7-9|-
CASSFTGQSYEQYF
TGTGCCAGCAGCTTTACTGGACAGTCCTACGAGCAGTACTTC
>TRBJ2-3|-|TRBV14|-
CASSQVERSRTDTQYF
TGTGCCAGCAGCCAAGTCGAGAGGTCCCGCACAGATACGCAGTATTTT
>TRBJ1-1|-|TRBV29-1|-
CSVYRVTDTEAFF
TGCAGCGTTTACAGGGTAACGGACACTGAAGCTTTCTTT
>TRBJ2-7|-|TRBV6-1|-
CASSEYRSSYEQYF
TGTGCCAGCAGTGAGTACAGGAGCTCCTACGAGCAGTACTTC
>TRBJ2-1|TRBD2|TRBV29-1|-
CSVEVGTSGHNEQFF
TGCAGCGTTGAAGTCGGGACTAGCGGACACAATGAGCAGTTCTTC
>TRBJ2-7|TRBD1|TRBV6-5|-
CASSYSTGGESYEQYF
TGTGCCAGCAGTTACTCGACAGGGGGTGAATCCTACGAGCAGTACTTC
>TRBJ1-2|TRBD1|TRBV18|-
CASSLAGGDYTF
TGTGCCAGCTCACTTGCAGGGGGCGACTACACCTTC
>TRBJ2-5|TRBD2|TRBV5-1|once
CASSFRLAGGQETQYF
TGCGCCAGCAGCTTTCGGCTAGCGGGGGGGCAAGAGACCCAGTACTTC
>TRBJ2-7|TRBD1|TRBV9|few
CASSPGTGGIEQYF
TGTGCCAGCAGCCCCGGGACAGGGGGAATAGAGCAGTACTTC
>TRBJ1-5|-|TRBV7-9|-
CASSLTGDLSNQPQHF
TGTGCCAGCAGCTTGACAGGTGATCTGAGCAATCAGCCCCAGCATTTT
>TRBJ1-2|-|TRBV5-4|-
CASSPGYSYGYTF
TGTGCCAGCAGTCCCGGGTACTCCTATGGCTACACCTTC
>TRBJ2-3|-|TRBV5-5|once
CASSLAPRGPDTQYF
TGTGCCAGCAGCTTGGCGCCAAGGGGTCCAGATACGCAGTATTTT
>TRBJ2-3|TRBD2|TRBV11-3|-
CASSSRDYQDTQYF
TGTGCCAGCAGCTCCCGGGACTATCAAGATACGCAGTATTTT
>TRBJ1-5|TRBD1|TRBV7-2|-
CASSARGQGIEPQHF
TGTGCCAGCAGCGCGAGGGGACAGGGAATTGAGCCCCAGCATTTT
>TRBJ2-1|-|TRBV15|-
CATSRDVPEGQFF
TGTGCCACCAGCAGAGATGTACCGGAGGGGCAGTTCTTC
>TRBJ1-2|TRBD1|TRBV11-2|-
CASSAGQGRVAYGYTF
TGTGCCAGCAGCGCGGGACAGGGTAGGGTGGCGTATGGCTACACCTTC
>TRBJ2-3|TRBD2|TRBV7-2|once
CASSRSGGRSTDTQYF
TGTGCCAGCAGCCGTAGCGGGGGCCGCAGCACAGATACGCAGTATTTT